These 29 T cell receptor beta chains share one sample of origin, sequenced in a study of radiotherapy plus CTLA-4 blockade in lung cancer. TCRdb keeps only in-frame clones here, not all; method: immunoSEQ multiplex PCR. The data contain 30,000 to 40,000 clones, 60% to 80% of them singletons. This specimen was peripheral blood, taken from a patient treated with radiotherapy plus ipilimumab. These receptors all stem from a human donor with non-small cell lung cancer whose response to radiotherapy plus ipilimumab could not be evaluated.

This clone was counted a single time. This chain connects TRBV30 to TRBJ2-1; 10 positions match TRBD2. The J segment lost 10 bases and the V segment lost 4 bases, leaving 7 bases of the junction unmatched. The germline V gene encodes CDR1 GTSNPN and CDR2 SVGIG (reference sequence). The CDR3 covers 13 residues. The CDR3 spells CAWTPGLALEQFF. The DNA for the CDR3 is TGTGCCTGGACCCCGGGACTAGCGTTGGAGCAGTTCTTC.

This clone was detected a few times. The gene calls are TRBV18 and TRBJ2-2; D possibly corresponds to TRBD1 (5 bases). V lost 1 base, J lost 10 bases, and 13 bases lay in between. Germline V gene lookup returns CDR1 KGHSH and CDR2 LQKENI. This CDR3 spans 14 amino acids. As DNA, the CDR3 is TGTGCCAGCTCACCACGGCAGGGAAAGTCGGAGCTGTTTTTT. Translated: CASSPRQGKSELFF.

The chain is built from TRBV7-3 and TRBJ2-6; no definite D call. The CDR3 contains 14 residues. Trimming removed 5 bases at V and 3 bases at J, with 8 bases between. Germline CDR1 reads SGHTA; CDR2 reads FQGTGA. DNA for the CDR3: TGTGCCAGCAGCCCGACTTTTGGGGCCAACGTCCTGACTTTC. The encoded protein is CASSPTFGANVLTF.

This clone was detected only once. This chain connects TRBV6-5 to TRBJ1-1; D gene ambiguous. The CDR3 runs to 14 residues. V gave up 6 bases and J gave up 4 bases, with 15 bases separating them. The germline CDR1 and CDR2 sequences are MNHEY and SVGAGI. The CDR3 nucleotides read TGTGCCAGCAGAGAGTTCGGGGTAGTCACTGAAGCTTTCTTT. This translates into CASREFGVVTEAFF.

This clone is termed medium-sized (0.01 to 0.1%). This chain connects TRBV5-6 to TRBJ1-2; the match to TRBD1 covers 7 bases. There are 17 residues in the CDR3. J was trimmed by 1 base and V by 4 bases; bases with no gene match: 13. Germline CDR1 reads SGHDT; CDR2 reads YYEEEE. CDR3 nucleotides: TGTGCCAGCAGCGCACCGGGGGCAGGGGGTTTTAACTATGGCTACACCTTC. Its protein product is CASSAPGAGGFNYGYTF.

The chain joins TRBV6-5 to TRBJ1-5, with D tentatively TRBD1 (5 bases). Germline-derived CDR1 and CDR2 are MNHEY and SVGAGI. The CDR3 is 15 residues long. Trimming removed 0 bases at V and 6 bases at J, with 12 bases between. The DNA for the CDR3 is TGTGCCAGCAGTTACTCTGGCAGGGTAGTTCAGCCCCAGCATTTT. It is translated as CASSYSGRVVQPQHF.

The rearrangement uses TRBV28 and TRBJ1-5, with a tentative D call TRBD1 (5 bases). The V and J ends lost 3 bases and 5 bases respectively, with 14 bases between them. Germline CDR1 reads MDHEN; CDR2 reads SYDVKM. CDR3 length: 15 amino acids. The CDR3 DNA reads TGTGCCAGCAGTTTGGGTACAGGTGACTATCAGCCCCAGCATTTT. Translation: CASSLGTGDYQPQHF.

The genes are TRBV10-1 and TRBJ2-6; no definite D call. The CDR3 has 18 amino acids. V lost 5 bases, J lost 5 bases, and 22 bases lay in between. In germline, CDR1 is WNHNN, CDR2 SYGVQD (reference sequence). The CDR3 spells CASSFVASAQSRANVLTF. The CDR3 nucleotides read TGCGCCAGCAGTTTTGTAGCAAGCGCACAAAGTCGGGCCAACGTCCTGACTTTC.

This clone showed up just a few times. V usage is TRBV7-2 and J usage is TRBJ2-7; the match to TRBD2 covers 12 bases. V lost 5 bases, J lost 6 bases, and 17 bases stayed unmatched. Germline CDR1 is SGHTA and CDR2 is FQGNSA. This CDR3 is 18 amino acids long. CDR3 in amino acids: CASSQSPGLAGRLLEQYF. In DNA form, the CDR3 reads TGTGCCAGCAGCCAAAGCCCCGGACTAGCGGGACGATTGCTCGAGCAGTACTTC. Full variable domain (outside the CDR3, taken from reference TRBV7-2 and TRBJ2-7): GAGVSQSPSNKVTEKGKDVELRCDPISGHTALYWYRQSLGQGLEFLIYFQGNSAPDKSGLPSDRFSAERTGGSVSTLTIQRTQQEDSAVYLCASSQSPGLAGRLLEQYFGPGTRLTVT.

The chain carries TRBV2 and TRBJ1-2, with a weak D call TRBD1 (6 bases). The germline CDR1 and CDR2 sequences are SNHLY and FYNNEI. Deletions cut 3 bases from V and 4 bases from J, with 9 bases between. The length of the CDR3 is 13 residues. The chain's CDR3 is CASSDQGTYGYTF. The CDR3 DNA reads TGTGCCAGCAGTGACCAGGGGACCTATGGCTACACCTTC.

This chain connects TRBV7-2 to TRBJ1-1; no firm D call. Germline V gene sequence: CDR1 SGHTA, CDR2 FQGNSA. Trimming cost V 3 bases and J 4 bases, with 12 bases left between them. The CDR3 has 14 amino acids. Here the CDR3 reads CASSLSFRGTEAFF. The CDR3 region has the DNA TGTGCCAGCAGCTTGTCGTTCCGGGGCACTGAAGCTTTCTTT.

The chain combines TRBV5-1 with TRBJ2-7, with D possibly TRBD2 on 6 matching bases. From germline, CDR1 is SGHRS and CDR2 YFSETQ. The ends were cut back, 8 bases at V and 4 bases at J, with 16 bases in the middle. The CDR3 has 13 amino acids. CDR3 loop: CASTREWGYEQYF. CDR3 DNA sequence: TGCGCCAGTACTCGGGAGTGGGGATACGAGCAGTACTTC.

V and J are TRBV7-8 and TRBJ2-7; 9 bases are a match to TRBD2. CDR1 and CDR2 (germline): SGHVS, FQNEAQ. Losses at the gene ends were 6 bases for V and 2 bases for J; bases not matched to a gene: 5. CDR3 length: 14 amino acids. The CDR3 reads CASSIQRGAYEQYF. In nucleotides, the CDR3 is TGTGCCAGCAGTATCCAGCGGGGGGCCTACGAGCAGTACTTC.

The chain carries TRBV2 and TRBJ2-3; 11 bases map to TRBD2. The ends lost 6 bases at V and 3 bases at J; junction bases unmatched: 2. The germline CDR1 and CDR2 sequences are SNHLY and FYNNEI. The CDR3 contains 14 residues. The CDR3 sequence: CASSGTSGTDTQYF. Written as DNA, the CDR3 is TGTGCCAGCAGCGGGACTAGCGGTACAGATACGCAGTATTTT.

The J gene is TRBJ1-3, the V gene TRBV7-6; D is unclear. V lost 4 bases and J 0 bases, leaving 10 bases between the germline ends. CDR3 length: 15 residues. Germline CDR1 reads SGHVS; CDR2 reads FNYEAQ. In DNA, the CDR3 is TGTGCCAGCAGCTCCATCTACCGCTCTGGAAACACCATATATTTT. Its translation: CASSSIYRSGNTIYF.

The rearrangement uses TRBV5-1 and TRBJ2-5; D unresolved. The DNA end favors TRBJ2-7, so the J call may be wrong. Germline V gives CDR1 SGHRS, CDR2 YFSETQ. CDR3 length equals 11 residues. This CDR3 reads CASSSRYEQYF. The CDR3 coding sequence is TGCGCCAGCAGCTCTCGGTACGAGCAGTACTTC.

This chain connects TRBV13 to TRBJ2-1; 11 positions match TRBD2. After removal of 4 bases from V and 8 bases from J, the junction contained 7 bases not matched to a gene. This CDR3 has 15 amino acids. Germline assignment: CDR1 PRHDT and CDR2 FYEKMQ (reference sequence). CDR3 region: CASSSGLAEWDEQFF. The CDR3 region has the DNA TGTGCCAGCAGCTCGGGACTAGCGGAGTGGGATGAGCAGTTCTTC.

The V gene is TRBV7-2, the J gene TRBJ2-5; D is perhaps TRBD2 (5 bases). The CDR3 extends over 14 amino acids. Germline CDR1 is SGHTA and CDR2 is FQGNSA. Trimming removed 6 bases from V and 2 bases from J, with 13 bases in between. In nucleotides, the CDR3 is TGTGCCAGCAGTCCTTCGAGGGTTCAAGAGACCCAGTACTTC. It encodes CASSPSRVQETQYF.

The CDR3 sequence is CASSLGFISVAEQFF. The CDR3 nucleotides are TGTGCCAGCAGCTTAGGGTTCATCAGCGTTGCTGAGCAGTTCTTC. V gene TRBV7-2 combines with J gene TRBJ2-1; no clear D gene. The CDR3 has 15 residues. The V end lost 1 base, the J end lost 9 bases, and 16 bases lay between the germline ends. CDR1 is SGHTA and CDR2 is FQGNSA in the germline V gene.

The chain links TRBV7-2 to TRBJ1-5; D might be TRBD1 (6 bases). The CDR3 loop spans 13 amino acids. The germline V gene encodes CDR1 SGHTA and CDR2 FQGNSA. V lost 4 bases to trimming and J lost 6 bases, with 10 bases between them. The CDR3 coding sequence is TGTGCCAGCAGCTGGGACACGGGTCAGCCCCAGCATTTT. Protein sequence: CASSWDTGQPQHF.

This chain links TRBV27 with TRBJ1-2, with D tentatively TRBD1 (5 bases). CDR3 length equals 14 residues. Germline-derived CDR1 and CDR2 are MNHEY and SMNVEV (reference sequence). Trimming shortened V by 2 bases and J by 7 bases, and 14 bases separated the two germline ends. DNA for the CDR3: TGTGCCAGCAGTTTAGAGCGGGGGGTCGGTGGCTACACCTTC. This sequence encodes CASSLERGVGGYTF.

In its sample, this clone was seen a few times. The chain carries TRBV19 and TRBJ2-7; 7 bases are shared with TRBD1. This CDR3 comprises 15 residues. Germline CDR1 LNHDA, CDR2 SQIVND (reference sequence). Germline trimming cut 8 bases from V and 1 base from J; bases unmatched to any gene: 11. CDR3 DNA: TGTGCCAGTGGTCATATACGACAGGGATCCTACGAGCAGTACTTC. Its protein product is CASGHIRQGSYEQYF.

V and J are TRBV6-5 and TRBJ2-7; a possible D gene is TRBD2 (6 bases). CDR1 and CDR2 (germline): MNHEY, SVGAGI. Trimming pared 4 bases from V and 5 bases from J, leaving 18 bases between. This CDR3 spans 15 amino acids. In nucleotides, the CDR3 is TGTGCCAGCAGTTTTTTCGGGGAGCGGAGGGACGAGCAGTACTTC. It is translated as CASSFFGERRDEQYF.

V and J are TRBV5-1 and TRBJ1-1; TRBD1 agrees at 7 bases. V was clipped by 4 bases and J by 1 base; unmatched bases: 10. The germline CDR1 and CDR2 sequences are SGHRS and YFSETQ. The CDR3 loop spans 16 amino acids. The CDR3 DNA is TGCGCCAGCAGCAGGACACAGGGGCCGGGGAACACTGAAGCTTTCTTT. This codes for CASSRTQGPGNTEAFF.

Only one count was recorded for this clone. The genes are TRBV4-1 and TRBJ2-6, with 7 bases aligning to TRBD1. With V trimmed by 3 bases and J by 0 bases, 11 bases remained unmatched. The CDR3 has 19 amino acids. Germline values: CDR1 MGHRA, CDR2 YSYEKL. The CDR3 sequence: CASSQAPGQAVSGANVLTF. In nucleotides, the CDR3 is TGCGCCAGCAGCCAGGCCCCAGGACAGGCAGTCTCTGGGGCCAACGTCCTGACTTTC.

V is TRBV19 and J is TRBJ2-2; 9 nucleotides agree with TRBD1. V lost 6 bases to trimming and J lost 5 bases; unmatched junction nucleotides: 10. The CDR3 consists of 16 residues. Germline CDR1 LNHDA, CDR2 SQIVND (reference sequence). CDR3 nucleotides: TGTGCCAGTAGGCCTAACGACAGGGGGAGGACCGGGGAGCTGTTTTTT. This codes for CASRPNDRGRTGELFF. Full variable domain (missing parts from reference TRBV19 and TRBJ2-2): DGGITQSPKYLFRKEGQNVTLSCEQNLNHDAMYWYRQDPGQGLRLIYYSQIVNDFQKGDIAEGYSVSREKKESFPLTVTSAQKNPTAFYLCASRPNDRGRTGELFFGEGSRLTVL.

The genes are TRBV19 and TRBJ2-2; 7 bases line up with TRBD1. The V gene's germline CDR1 is LNHDA and CDR2 SQIVND (reference sequence). This CDR3 comprises 14 residues. Germline trimming cut 4 bases from V and 6 bases from J; bases unmatched to any gene: 5. The DNA for the CDR3 is TGTGCCAGTAGTAAGACAGGGTTTCCCGGGGAGCTGTTTTTT. This gives the protein CASSKTGFPGELFF. Filled out from reference TRBV19 and TRBJ2-2, the complete variable domain reads DGGITQSPKYLFRKEGQNVTLSCEQNLNHDAMYWYRQDPGQGLRLIYYSQIVNDFQKGDIAEGYSVSREKKESFPLTVTSAQKNPTAFYLCASSKTGFPGELFFGEGSRLTVL.

J is TRBJ1-2 and V is TRBV6-5; D ambiguous. Germline values: CDR1 MNHEY, CDR2 SVGAGI. V lost 2 bases and J lost 6, with 10 bases in between. The CDR3 totals 13 residues. CDR3 sequence reads: CASSYGRINGYTF. In nucleotides, the CDR3 is TGTGCCAGCAGTTACGGGCGCATTAATGGCTACACCTTC.

This chain joins TRBV29-1 and TRBJ1-2; weak D call: TRBD1 (5 bases). This CDR3 is built from 15 residues. V dropped 5 bases and J dropped 6 bases, with 22 bases sitting between them. Germline assignment: CDR1 SQVTM and CDR2 ANQGSEA. The CDR3 DNA is TGCAGCGTTCATACCACCAGGGCGAGGTTCGATGGCTACACCTTC. Protein: CSVHTTRARFDGYTF.